The 17 T cell receptor beta chains reported below all come from one sample, sequenced in a study of T cell responses to AZD1222 COVID-19 vaccine. Measured with immunoSEQ multiplex PCR; TCRdb has only the in-frame clones, and not every one. This table has roughly 130,000 clones, 88% appearing once. Here the sequenced sample was peripheral blood, taken on day 0 of MenACWY control vaccination. Receptors originate from an adult in good health.

This chain uses TRBV24-1 with TRBJ2-5, with TRBD1 matching over 7 bases. The CDR3 has 16 amino acids. V dropped 5 bases and J dropped 5; count of bases not matched to a gene: 13. Germline V gives CDR1 KGHDR, CDR2 SFDVKD. CDR3 protein: CATSAFRDSLRETQYF. As DNA, the CDR3 is TGTGCCACCAGTGCTTTTAGGGACAGCTTACGGGAGACCCAGTACTTC.

The rearrangement links TRBV25-1 to TRBJ1-5; D is perhaps TRBD1 (5 bases). V was pared by 8 bases and J by 2 bases, with 13 bases between. Germline loops: CDR1 MGHDK, CDR2 SYGVNS. This CDR3 region has 14 residues. The CDR3 loop reads CASADSGGNQPQHF. In nucleotides, the CDR3 is TGTGCCAGCGCCGACTCGGGGGGCAATCAGCCCCAGCATTTT.

This chain links TRBV7-6 with TRBJ2-3; no clear D gene. V lost 0 bases to trimming and J lost 6 bases, with 16 bases between them. Germline CDR1 reads SGHVS; CDR2 reads FNYEAQ. CDR3 length equals 16 residues. DNA for the CDR3: TGTGCCAGCAGCTTAGCAGGGCGTCTCGACCAGGATACGCAGTATTTT. The encoded protein is CASSLAGRLDQDTQYF.

CDR3 DNA: TGTGCCAGCAGCTCACATGGGGGGGTCGAGCAGTACTTC. This translates into CASSSHGGVEQYF. V usage is TRBV5-4 and J usage is TRBJ2-7, with 7 bases aligning to TRBD2. There are 13 residues in the CDR3. J gave up 6 bases and V 3 bases, and 6 bases lay outside the gene matches. The germline V gene has CDR1 SGHNT and CDR2 YYREEE (reference sequence).

A note on this clone: Other DNA sequences in the same sample also yield this CDR3. The chain joins TRBV6-5 to TRBJ2-6; no firm D call. The germline V gene encodes CDR1 MNHEY and CDR2 SVGAGI. The CDR3 loop spans 15 amino acids. Trimming took 0 bases from V and 0 from J, leaving 3 bases between them. DNA of the CDR3: TGTGCCAGCAGTTACTCGGGCTCTGGGGCCAACGTCCTGACTTTC. Its protein is CASSYSGSGANVLTF.

V gene TRBV29-1 combines with J gene TRBJ1-2; D gene ambiguous. Trimming removed 1 base from V and 6 bases from J, with 12 bases in between. The CDR3 has 13 residues. Germline CDR1 and CDR2: SQVTM and ANQGSEA. Written as DNA, the CDR3 is TGCAGCGTTGAAGGGATTTATTGGGATGGCTACACCTTC. Its protein product is CSVEGIYWDGYTF.

This clone showed up just once. The V gene is TRBV28, the J gene TRBJ2-5; 8 positions match TRBD2. With 4 bases clipped from V and 4 bases from J, the junction kept 11 bases outside the gene matches. CDR3 length equals 16 residues. Germline CDR1 is MDHEN and CDR2 is SYDVKM. This CDR3 reads CASSSHGGAVRETQYF. CDR3 DNA sequence: TGTGCCAGCAGTTCCCACGGGGGGGCCGTACGAGAGACCCAGTACTTC.

The chain has TRBV4-1 and TRBJ1-5; D unclear. V was clipped by 0 bases and J by 0 bases, with 6 bases between them. The CDR3 sequence is 15 residues long. Germline V lookup: CDR1 MGHRA, CDR2 YSYEKL. The CDR3 sequence is CASSQDHNSNQPQHF. Written as DNA, the CDR3 is TGCGCCAGCAGCCAAGATCACAATAGCAATCAGCCCCAGCATTTT.

This clone occurred once. The CDR3 bases are TGTGCCAGCAGCTTAGCGAGGACAGCCCTCCTGTATGGCTACACCTTC. Protein: CASSLARTALLYGYTF. V usage is TRBV7-9 and J usage is TRBJ1-2, with D perhaps matching TRBD1 (6 bases). V was shortened by 0 bases and J by 5 bases, with 16 bases between the two germline ends. Germline-derived CDR1 and CDR2 are SEHNR and FQNEAQ (reference sequence). This CDR3 is built from 16 residues.

The chain couples TRBV7-8 to TRBJ1-3; D is undetermined. Trimming took 2 bases from V and 7 from J, leaving 12 bases between them. The germline V gene encodes CDR1 SGHVS and CDR2 FQNEAQ. The CDR3 runs 14 residues. The CDR3 loop reads CASSLLPVGNTIYF. In nucleotides, the CDR3 is TGTGCCAGCAGCTTACTTCCGGTTGGGAACACCATATATTTT.

This clone was detected only once. At one end the junction does not follow the germline gene, possibly because of a read error. This chain uses TRBV6-1 with TRBJ1-5; D may be TRBD1 (6 bases). Germline values: CDR1 MNHNS, CDR2 SASEGT. CDR3 length: 15 residues. CDR3 sequence: CASREGQLINQPQHF. Written as DNA, the CDR3 is TGTGCCAGCAGGGAAGGACAGCTAATAAATCAGCCCCAGCATTTT.

The chain employs TRBV3-1 (or the pseudogene TRBV3-2) and TRBJ2-7; 7 bases match TRBD2. Losses at the gene ends were 6 bases for V and 5 bases for J; bases not matched to a gene: 7. Germline CDR1 is LGHDT and CDR2 is YNNKEL (reference sequence). The CDR3 contains 13 residues. CDR3 coding DNA: TGTGCCAGCAGTTCACTGCTAGCGGACGAGCAGTACTTC. It specifies CASSSLLADEQYF.

V is TRBV27 and J is TRBJ2-2; TRBD2 matches at 8 bases. The CDR3 contains 16 residues. In germline, CDR1 is MNHEY, CDR2 SMNVEV (reference sequence). Trimming at V came to 7 bases and at J to 6 bases, leaving 13 bases not matched to a gene. CDR3 sequence reads: CASTPAGAGVAGELFF. DNA of the CDR3: TGTGCCAGCACCCCGGCAGGAGCGGGAGTTGCCGGGGAGCTGTTTTTT.

The chain links TRBV24-1 to TRBJ2-3; D could derive from TRBD1 or TRBD2 (5 bases each). Germline values: CDR1 KGHDR, CDR2 SFDVKD. The V gene lost 3 bases and the J gene lost 7 bases, with 22 bases spanning the gap. The CDR3 spans 17 residues. The CDR3 DNA is TGTGCCACCAGTGATCCAACCGGGACCAGTGGTAGGAATACGCAGTATTTT. Its translation is CATSDPTGTSGRNTQYF.

The chain employs TRBV28 and TRBJ1-2; tentatively, D is TRBD1 (5 bases). Per germline, CDR1 MDHEN and CDR2 SYDVKM. The CDR3 runs to 13 residues. V lost 6 bases and J lost 8, with 16 bases in between. The CDR3 sequence is CASRPNRLGGYTF. CDR3 coding DNA: TGTGCCAGCAGGCCGAACAGGTTGGGGGGCTACACCTTC.

V and J are TRBV6-5 and TRBJ1-3; 7 bases match TRBD1. CDR1 MNHEY and CDR2 SVGAGI come from the germline V gene. The CDR3 totals 14 residues. J lost 2 bases, V lost 2 bases, and 0 bases had no gene match. The CDR3: CASSYTGAGNTIYF. DNA of the CDR3: TGTGCCAGCAGTTACACAGGGGCTGGAAACACCATATATTTT.

This clone was counted between two and nine times. The chain employs TRBV2 and TRBJ1-1; TRBD1 matches at 7 bases. CDR3 length equals 21 residues. With V trimmed by 3 bases and J by 1 base, 23 bases remained unmatched. The germline V gene encodes CDR1 SNHLY and CDR2 FYNNEI. CDR3 residues: CASSDSFGWQGESVGNTEAFF. CDR3 nucleotides: TGTGCCAGCAGTGACTCCTTCGGTTGGCAGGGGGAATCGGTCGGGAACACTGAAGCTTTCTTT.